The 30 T cell receptor beta chains below all came from one sample that was sequenced in a study of blood T cell repertoires in COVID-19. Assay: immunoSEQ multiplex PCR; the TCRdb copy retains only in-frame clones and omits some. Here the sample spans around 100,000 clones, approximately 85% being singletons. The sample was peripheral blood. These receptors were obtained from a man aged 40-49 years with acute or convalescent COVID-19.

The rearrangement links TRBV6-2 or TRBV6-3 to TRBJ2-6; 12 positions agree with TRBD2. This CDR3 has 16 residues. J lost 1 base, V lost 6 bases, and 1 base had no gene match. The germline gives CDR1 MNHEY, CDR2 SVGEGT. The DNA of the CDR3 is TGTGCCAGCAGCACTAGCGGGGGGTCTGGGGCCAACGTCCTGACTTTC. It is translated as CASSTSGGSGANVLTF.

The gene calls are TRBV5-5 and TRBJ1-6; D is unresolved. The CDR3 is 14 amino acids. Germline-derived CDR1 and CDR2 are SGHKS and YYEKEE (reference sequence). V was cut by 4 bases and J by 5 bases, with 10 bases left in between. Here the CDR3 reads CASSGGQDNSPLHF. CDR3 in DNA: TGTGCCAGCAGCGGCGGGCAGGATAATTCACCCCTCCACTTT.

This chain links TRBV3-1 (or the pseudogene TRBV3-2) with TRBJ2-7; 9 bases align to TRBD2. Germline trimming cut 0 bases from V and 5 bases from J; bases unmatched to any gene: 8. The germline CDR1 and CDR2 sequences are LGHDT and YNNKEL (reference sequence). The CDR3 extends over 16 amino acids. DNA of the CDR3: TGTGCCAGCAGCCAAGACCCCGCGGGAGGGCGGAACGAGCAGTACTTC. It codes for CASSQDPAGGRNEQYF.

This clone was seen a few times. This sequence joins TRBV19 and TRBJ1-1, with TRBD1 matching over 8 bases. V shed 7 bases and J 1 base; nucleotides not matched to a gene: 5. Germline CDR1 is LNHDA and CDR2 is SQIVND (reference sequence). The CDR3 extends over 14 amino acids. CDR3 protein: CASTYRGSNTEAFF. Here the CDR3 DNA reads TGTGCCAGTACTTACAGGGGGTCGAACACTGAAGCTTTCTTT.

The chain joins TRBV6-1 to TRBJ1-2; 7 bases fit TRBD1. Per germline, CDR1 MNHNS and CDR2 SASEGT. This CDR3 comprises 17 residues. J was trimmed by 4 bases and V by 2 bases; bases with no gene match: 13. The CDR3 protein is CASSESSTQGRRYGYTF. The CDR3 region has the DNA TGTGCCAGCAGTGAATCCTCGACACAGGGGAGACGCTATGGCTACACCTTC.

The gene calls are TRBV7-9 and TRBJ2-2, with 11 bases matching TRBD2. Germline lookup yields CDR1 SEHNR and CDR2 FQNEAQ (reference sequence). The CDR3 totals 18 residues. V trimming: 6 bases; J trimming: 6 bases; junction bases outside the gene matches: 15. The CDR3 here is CASRLPPRLAGFSGELFF. CDR3 sequence (DNA): TGTGCCAGCAGGCTCCCTCCCCGACTAGCGGGATTCTCCGGGGAGCTGTTTTTT.

The V gene is TRBV6-6, the J gene TRBJ2-3; D remains unclear. The CDR3 extends over 8 amino acids. From germline, CDR1 is MNHNY and CDR2 SVGAGI (reference sequence). Between the trimmed V and J ends, which lost 8 bases and 14 bases, there was a span of 8 bases. The CDR3 region is CASGRRYF. The CDR3 bases are TGTGCCAGCGGCCGAAGGTATTTT.

The rearrangement uses TRBV15 and TRBJ2-5; a possible D gene is TRBD2 (6 bases). Deletions cut 6 bases from V and 3 bases from J, with 17 bases between. CDR3 length: 15 residues. Germline V gives CDR1 LNHNV, CDR2 YYDKDF (reference sequence). The DNA of the CDR3 is TGTGCCACCAGTCTGATGGGGGGTGGAGAAGAGACCCAGTACTTC. Its translation: CATSLMGGGEETQYF.

This chain links TRBV29-1 with TRBJ1-5, with D possibly TRBD1 on 5 matching bases. Germline V gene sequence: CDR1 SQVTM, CDR2 ANQGSEA. V was clipped by 4 bases and J by 7 bases, with 11 bases between them. The CDR3 contains 12 residues. The CDR3 DNA sequence: TGCAGCGTTGGTGGGGCAGGCCAGCCCCAGCATTTT. As protein: CSVGGAGQPQHF.

The chain combines TRBV2 with TRBJ2-2; 13 nucleotides line up with TRBD2. The CDR3 runs 15 residues. J gave up 6 bases and V 4 bases, and 2 bases lay outside the gene matches. Looked up from germline, CDR1 is SNHLY and CDR2 is FYNNEI. CDR3 coding DNA: TGTGCCAGCAGTGTACTAGCGGGAGGGGCCGGGGAGCTGTTTTTT. Translating gives CASSVLAGGAGELFF.

The V and J genes are TRBV4-3 and TRBJ1-1; a weak D match, TRBD1 (5 bases). The CDR3 is 15 residues long. Trimming pared 0 bases from V and 1 base from J, leaving 9 bases between. From germline, CDR1 is LGHNA and CDR2 YSLEER. The CDR3 region is CASSQDWGRNTEAFF. The CDR3 DNA reads as TGCGCCAGCAGCCAAGATTGGGGCAGGAACACTGAAGCTTTCTTT.

J is TRBJ2-2 and V is TRBV9; possibly TRBD1 for D (5 bases). Germline V gene sequence: CDR1 SGDLS, CDR2 YYNGEE. The V end lost 0 bases, the J end lost 5 bases, and 11 bases lay between the germline ends. CDR3 length: 15 amino acids. The CDR3 here is CASSVGGLGTGELFF. The CDR3 DNA sequence: TGTGCCAGCAGCGTAGGGGGCTTGGGTACCGGGGAGCTGTTTTTT.

The chain has TRBV7-3 and TRBJ1-1; 10 positions agree with TRBD1. This CDR3 is built from 17 residues. Germline CDR1 SGHTA, CDR2 FQGTGA. V was pared by 1 base and J by 4 bases, with 9 bases of the junction left unmatched. In DNA form, the CDR3 reads TGTGCCAGCAGCTTAAAGGGAACGGGACAGGGGACCACTGAAGCTTTCTTT. This translates into CASSLKGTGQGTTEAFF. The full variable domain, with the rest looked up from reference TRBV7-3 and TRBJ1-1, is GAGVSQTPSNKVTEKGKYVELRCDPISGHTALYWYRQSLGQGPEFLIYFQGTGAADDSGLPNDRFFAVRPEGSVSTLKIQRTERGDSAVYLCASSLKGTGQGTTEAFFGQGTRLTVV.

The chain carries TRBV2 and TRBJ2-3, with D tentatively TRBD1 (6 bases). This CDR3 comprises 13 residues. V was pared by 1 base and J by 15 bases, with 17 bases between. CDR1 and CDR2 (germline): SNHLY, FYNNEI. In DNA, the CDR3 is TGTGCCAGCAGTGAAGAGGGGCCTCTAGGGGGATATTTT. Protein sequence: CASSEEGPLGGYF.

The chain recombines TRBV9 with TRBJ2-1, with TRBD2 identical over 12 bases. Trimming removed 3 bases from V and 9 bases from J; junction bases left unmatched: 7. Germline V gives CDR1 SGDLS, CDR2 YYNGEE. The CDR3 length is 15 residues. The DNA of the CDR3 is TGTGCCAGCAGCGAGGCCCAGACTAGCGGGAGTGAGCAGTTCTTC. Translation gives CASSEAQTSGSEQFF.

The rearrangement joins TRBV18 to TRBJ1-2; D is uncertain. Germline values: CDR1 KGHSH, CDR2 LQKENI. Between the trimmed V and J ends, which lost 1 base and 8 bases, there was a span of 8 bases. This CDR3 is built from 12 residues. The CDR3 DNA is TGTGCCAGCTCACCACAGGAGGAGGGCTACACCTTC. The encoded protein is CASSPQEEGYTF.

This clone was picked up one time. The chain uses TRBV7-9 and TRBJ1-2; weak D call: TRBD1 (5 bases). Germline V gene data show CDR1 as SEHNR and CDR2 as FQNEAQ (reference sequence). The ends were cut back, 5 bases at V and 5 bases at J, with 12 bases in the middle. The CDR3 is 13 residues long. The CDR3 spells CASSPGGWYGYTF. In DNA form, the CDR3 reads TGTGCCAGCAGCCCCGGGGGGTGGTATGGCTACACCTTC.

This chain joins TRBV5-5 and TRBJ2-2; 10 bases agree with TRBD2. This CDR3 is 16 amino acids long. V dropped 3 bases and J dropped 1; count of bases not matched to a gene: 3. From germline, CDR1 is SGHKS and CDR2 YYEKEE (reference sequence). The CDR3 here is CASSYGLAVNTGELFF. In DNA, the CDR3 is TGTGCCAGCAGCTATGGACTAGCGGTGAACACCGGGGAGCTGTTTTTT.

This rearrangement joins TRBV5-4 to TRBJ2-5; 7 bases agree with TRBD2. The junction had 7 bases not matched to a gene; V was cut back by 0 bases and J by 5 bases. Germline V gives CDR1 SGHNT, CDR2 YYREEE (reference sequence). The CDR3 runs 15 residues. The CDR3 nucleotides are TGTGCCAGCAGCTTGGAATCTAGCGGCGGGGAGACCCAGTACTTC. This translates into CASSLESSGGETQYF.

The rearrangement joins TRBV7-9 to TRBJ1-4; 9 nucleotides line up with TRBD1. The CDR3 is 15 amino acids. The germline CDR1 and CDR2 sequences are SEHNR and FQNEAQ (reference sequence). Trimming at V came to 6 bases and at J to 8 bases, leaving 10 bases not matched to a gene. The CDR3 nucleotides read TGTGCCAGCAGGGCGGAACAGGGGGCACGAGAAAAACTGTTTTTT. Protein product: CASRAEQGAREKLFF.

The chain couples TRBV25-1 to TRBJ1-5; a weak D match, TRBD1 (5 bases). V was cut by 4 bases and J by 0 bases, with 13 bases left in between. The germline gives CDR1 MGHDK, CDR2 SYGVNS. CDR3 length: 16 amino acids. In DNA form, the CDR3 reads TGTGCCAGCAGTGTGGGGAGGGGCGATAGCAATCAGCCCCAGCATTTT. Encoded protein: CASSVGRGDSNQPQHF.

The V and J genes are TRBV2 and TRBJ2-7, with D perhaps matching TRBD2 (5 bases). CDR3 length equals 13 residues. Germline lookup yields CDR1 SNHLY and CDR2 FYNNEI. Trimming shortened V by 6 bases and J by 3 bases, and 12 bases separated the two germline ends. Here the CDR3 DNA reads TGTGCCAGCAGCCGGGGATTAAACTACGAGCAGTACTTC. Its protein product is CASSRGLNYEQYF.

The sample holds a few counts of this clone. This sequence joins TRBV5-1 and TRBJ2-1; possible D gene TRBD1, 6 bases. Germline V lookup: CDR1 SGHRS, CDR2 YFSETQ. This CDR3 region has 13 residues. The V gene lost 2 bases and the J gene lost 6 bases, with 9 bases spanning the gap. The CDR3 loop reads CASSFIRGNEQFF. As DNA, the CDR3 is TGCGCCAGCAGCTTCATCAGGGGCAATGAGCAGTTCTTC.

The chain joins TRBV4-2 to TRBJ2-3; the match to TRBD2 covers 11 bases. V was clipped by 1 base and J by 5 bases; unmatched bases: 8. This CDR3 has 17 amino acids. CDR1 and CDR2 from the germline V gene are LGHNA and YNFKEQ. The CDR3 nucleotides are TGTGCCAGCAGCCAAGCTGGTAGCGGGGGGGCCGGAGATACGCAGTATTTT. Translation gives CASSQAGSGGAGDTQYF.

The chain couples TRBV6-5 to TRBJ1-4, with 7 positions matching TRBD1. Germline lookup yields CDR1 MNHEY and CDR2 SVGAGI. The length of the CDR3 is 14 residues. V was clipped by 2 bases and J by 10 bases; unmatched bases: 7. The CDR3 loop reads CASSYGRQGAKLFF. CDR3 nucleotides: TGTGCCAGCAGTTACGGGAGACAGGGCGCAAAACTGTTTTTT.

This clone was observed a single time. The chain combines TRBV30 with TRBJ2-3; D is unclear. Per germline, CDR1 GTSNPN and CDR2 SVGIG (reference sequence). The CDR3 sequence is 13 residues long. The V end was cut by 5 bases, the J end by 4 bases, with 13 bases between. CDR3 amino acids: CAWAPGWADTQYF. In DNA form, the CDR3 reads TGTGCCTGGGCCCCCGGGTGGGCAGATACGCAGTATTTT.

The V call is TRBV2, the J call TRBJ2-3, with 12 bases that match TRBD2. Germline trimming cut 8 bases from V and 7 bases from J; bases unmatched to any gene: 10. Per the germline V gene, CDR1 is SNHLY and CDR2 is FYNNEI. The CDR3 runs 15 residues. In DNA, the CDR3 is TGTGCCAGCCAGGTCACTAGCGGGGGGTCCTATACGCAGTATTTT. Translated: CASQVTSGGSYTQYF.

The chain links TRBV5-1 to TRBJ2-3; 12 nucleotides line up with TRBD2. Trimming at V came to 7 bases and at J to 5 bases, leaving 8 bases not matched to a gene. The V gene's germline CDR1 is SGHRS and CDR2 YFSETQ. The length of the CDR3 is 15 residues. CDR3 sequence: CASRRTSGKEDTQYF. The CDR3 coding sequence is TGCGCCAGCCGGAGGACTAGCGGGAAGGAAGATACGCAGTATTTT.

The gene calls are TRBV3-1 (or the pseudogene TRBV3-2) and TRBJ1-2, with D perhaps TRBD1 (5 bases). Germline-derived CDR1 and CDR2 are LGHDT and YNNKEL (reference sequence). Between the trimmed V and J ends, which lost 0 bases and 4 bases, there was a span of 18 bases. The CDR3 consists of 17 residues. The CDR3 sequence is CASSQDIIPSGLYGYTF. The CDR3 coding sequence is TGTGCCAGCAGCCAAGATATTATCCCATCGGGACTCTATGGCTACACCTTC.

This clone has a handful of counts. The chain combines TRBV5-5 with TRBJ1-3, with D tentatively TRBD1 (6 bases). Germline CDR1 is SGHKS and CDR2 is YYEKEE (reference sequence). The CDR3 is made up of 15 amino acids. Trimming pared 1 base from V and 4 bases from J, leaving 12 bases between. This CDR3 reads CASSLKPGGGNTIYF. Written as DNA, the CDR3 is TGTGCCAGCAGCTTGAAGCCGGGGGGCGGAAACACCATATATTTT.